This entry lists 23 T cell receptor beta chains sequenced from one sample in a study of tumor-infiltrating lymphocytes in primary liver carcinoma. Priming with a constant-region primer yielded TCR beta cDNA from roughly 0.45 ug total RNA. Libraries of TCR beta came from three nested multiplex PCR rounds with slightly modified ARM-PCR. Both of the initial two PCR rounds ran for around 9 cycles and employed TRBV1-TRBV30 forward primers alongside a C-beta reverse primer. TCRdb reanalysed the multiplex PCR reads using MiXCR and keeps one entry per CDR3 protein. The sample includes 180,000 or so distinct CDR3 sequences, roughly 60% of them seen just once. Blood RNA originated from unsorted whole blood, with germline DNA additionally extracted. Sequenced sample: peripheral blood. These receptors were taken from a man aged 35 to 55 with primary liver carcinoma and hepatitis B virus infection.

V and J are TRBV11-2 and TRBJ2-5; D is possibly TRBD1 (6 bases). CDR1 is SGHAT and CDR2 is FQNNGV in the germline V gene. The ends were cut back, 9 bases at V and 7 bases at J, with 18 bases in the middle. This CDR3 comprises 13 residues. The CDR3 sequence is CARSPGEMGTQYF. In nucleotides, the CDR3 is TGTGCCAGGAGCCCAGGGGAAATGGGGACCCAGTACTTC. The full variable domain, rest sourced from reference TRBV11-2 and TRBJ2-5, is EAGVAQSPRYKIIEKRQSVAFWCNPISGHATLYWYQQILGQGPKLLIQFQNNGVVDDSQLPKDRFSAERLKGVDSTLKIQPAKLEDSAVYLCARSPGEMGTQYFGPGTRLLVL.

In regard to this clonotype: One end of the junction fails to match germline, which may point to a read error. This chain links TRBV28 with TRBJ2-6, with D tentatively TRBD1 or TRBD2 (5 bases each). Germline V gene sequence: CDR1 MDHEN, CDR2 SYDVKM. This CDR3 spans 16 amino acids. CDR3 nucleotide sequence: TGTGCCAGAACTCGGGAATCGATATCTGGGGCCAACGTCCTGAATTTC. Its translation: CARTRESISGANVLNF.

Comments on this clonotype: With a much larger clone just one base away, this may be a read error. The rearrangement links TRBV29-1 to TRBJ2-2; no firm D call. V was clipped by 7 bases and J by 2 bases, with 11 bases between them. In germline, CDR1 is SQVTM, CDR2 ANQGSEA. This CDR3 contains 13 residues. For the CDR3, the DNA is TGCAGCGAGGTGCTCAGAAACACCGGGGAGCTGTTTTTT. Its protein is CSEVLRNTGELFF.

Comments on this clonotype: A junction boundary mismatches the germline segment, possibly from a read error. The chain carries TRBV7-9 and TRBJ2-1, with 8 positions matching TRBD2. Germline V gene sequence: CDR1 SEHNR, CDR2 FQNEAQ (reference sequence). The CDR3 loop spans 15 amino acids. The CDR3 here is CASTFSGGSYNEQFF. The DNA of the CDR3 is TGTGCCAGCACCTTCAGCGGGGGCTCCTACAACGAGCAGTTCTTC.

The V gene is TRBV6-1, the J gene TRBJ2-1; D call uncertain. V gave up 10 bases and J gave up 1 base, with 8 bases separating them. The germline V gene has CDR1 MNHNS and CDR2 SASEGT. This CDR3 contains 12 residues. CDR3 nucleotide sequence: TGTGCCACTAGTGAGTCCTACAATGAGCAGTTCTTC. This codes for CATSESYNEQFF.

This clonotype appeared a few times. The germline gene is not matched at one end of the junction; a read error may be the cause. This chain connects TRBV6-2 or TRBV6-3 to TRBJ1-1, with D maybe TRBD1 (6 bases). The V gene's germline CDR1 is MNHEY and CDR2 SVGEGT. The CDR3 spans 13 residues. In nucleotides, the CDR3 is TGTGCCAGCAACCAGGGGCAGAACGCTGAAGCTTTCTTT. It codes for CASNQGQNAEAFF.

The rearrangement uses TRBV6-1 and TRBJ2-3; D uncertain. V was clipped by 2 bases and J by 4 bases, with 4 bases between them. Germline V gene sequence: CDR1 MNHNS, CDR2 SASEGT. The CDR3 covers 12 residues. This chain's CDR3 is CASSEMSDTQYF. The CDR3 DNA sequence: TGTGCCAGCAGTGAAATGTCAGATACGCAGTATTTT.

This clonotype was seen a handful of times. This chain uses TRBV29-1 with TRBJ2-1; possibly TRBD2 for D (5 bases). Trimming left V 3 bases short and J 0 bases short, with 12 bases between. Germline V gives CDR1 SQVTM, CDR2 ANQGSEA. This CDR3 has 15 amino acids. Here the CDR3 reads CSVEAGRSSYNEQFF. In DNA form, the CDR3 reads TGCAGCGTTGAGGCGGGTCGGAGCTCCTACAATGAGCAGTTCTTC.

This chain connects TRBV11-2 to TRBJ2-7; unclear D gene. Germline V lookup: CDR1 SGHAT, CDR2 FQNNGV. V was trimmed by 5 bases and J by 3 bases, leaving 8 bases between them. The CDR3 runs 12 residues. The CDR3 DNA reads as TGTGCCAGCAGCCTGCGGTGCTACGAGCAGTACTTC. It is translated as CASSLRCYEQYF.

In its sample, this clonotype was seen a few times. The chain combines TRBV6-6 with TRBJ2-7, with TRBD2 matching 7 bases. Germline CDR1 reads MNHNY; CDR2 reads SVGAGI (reference sequence). Trimming removed 2 bases from V and 5 bases from J; junction bases left unmatched: 9. The CDR3 is 15 amino acids. The CDR3 DNA reads TGTGCCAGCAGTTACCTGGCGAAGGGGAGGGACGAGCAGTACTTC. Translated: CASSYLAKGRDEQYF.

In its sample, this clonotype was seen once. The V and J genes are TRBV12-3 or TRBV12-4 and TRBJ2-7, with 13 nucleotides matching TRBD2. Trimming cost V 6 bases and J 8 bases; bases outside gene matches: 7. CDR3 length: 14 amino acids. This CDR3 is CASSDGLAGDQQYF. CDR3 nucleotide sequence: TGTGCCAGCAGCGACGGACTAGCGGGAGACCAGCAGTACTTC.

About this clonotype itself: The junction departs from the called germline gene at one end, perhaps through a read error. The V call is TRBV11-2, the J call TRBJ2-3; D not resolved. This CDR3 comprises 13 residues. Germline loops: CDR1 SGHAT, CDR2 FQNNGV. CDR3 nucleotides: TGTGCCAGCAGCCCGGATTTCACTGATACGCGGTATTTT. Its translation: CASSPDFTDTRYF.

Comment on this clonotype: Relative to the germline gene, one junction end is altered; a read error may explain this. The CDR3 protein is CVSSLGGDRSFQETQYF. CDR3 coding DNA: TGCGTCAGCAGCTTAGGGGGGGACAGGTCTTTCCAAGAGACCCAGTACTTT. J is TRBJ2-5 and V is TRBV11-2; tentatively, D is TRBD1 (8 bases). The CDR3 is 17 amino acids. Germline lookup yields CDR1 SGHAT and CDR2 FQNNGV.

As concerns this clonotype: This could be a read error, since a much larger clone is one nucleotide away. This chain connects TRBV10-2 to TRBJ2-7; perhaps TRBD1 as D (6 bases). CDR3 size: 13 residues. With 6 bases removed from V and 6 bases from J, the gap between germline ends came to 15 bases. The germline gives CDR1 WSHSY, CDR2 SAAADI. The CDR3 coding sequence is TGCGCCAGCAGACAACCGGGACAAGCCGAGCAGTACTTC. It specifies CASRQPGQAEQYF.

This clonotype was found a few times. The chain employs TRBV7-9 and TRBJ1-5, with no clear D. This CDR3 region has 13 residues. The V and J ends lost 1 base and 7 bases respectively, with 8 bases between them. The germline CDR1 and CDR2 sequences are SEHNR and FQNEAQ (reference sequence). The CDR3 sequence is CASSLGSGQPQHF. The CDR3, as DNA: TGTGCCAGCAGCTTAGGTTCGGGACAGCCCCAGCATTTT.

To note about this clonotype: Its ends do not fully match the called genes, so a read error is possible. The CDR3 spells CASSLDAGNSPLHF. For the CDR3, the DNA is TGTGCCAGTAGTTTAGACGCAGGCAATTCACCCCTCCACTTT. The chain combines TRBV12-3 or TRBV12-4 with TRBJ1-6; D is undetermined. The CDR3 consists of 14 residues.

Regarding this clonotype: Given the absence of the conserved phenylalanine or tryptophan at the CDR3 end, a read error is likely. The V and J genes are TRBV5-1 and TRBJ1-1; a weak D match, TRBD1 (6 bases). CDR3 size: 14 residues. V lost 5 bases to trimming and J lost 1 base, with 12 bases between them. Germline V gene sequence: CDR1 SGHRS, CDR2 YFSETQ. The CDR3 is CASRRGLENTEAFY. For the CDR3, the DNA is TGCGCCAGCAGGCGGGGGCTGGAGAACACTGAAGCTTTCTAT.

The rearrangement joins TRBV29-1 to TRBJ2-2; D gene ambiguous. The CDR3 has 12 residues. The V and J ends lost 2 bases and 9 bases respectively, with 10 bases between them. Germline V gives CDR1 SQVTM, CDR2 ANQGSEA. This CDR3 reads CSVERRPRELFF. As DNA, the CDR3 is TGCAGCGTTGAACGACGTCCCAGGGAGCTGTTTTTT.

This clonotype was detected ten times or more. The rearrangement uses TRBV11-2 and TRBJ2-1; 12 bases agree with TRBD2. V lost 7 bases and J lost 8; bases outside the gene matches: 9. Germline loops: CDR1 SGHAT, CDR2 FQNNGV. The CDR3 is 15 residues long. Here the CDR3 DNA reads TGTGCCAGCATTTCACTAGCGGGAGGTCCAGATGAGCAGTTCTTC. It yields the protein CASISLAGGPDEQFF.

The chain combines TRBV7-9 with TRBJ2-1; D uncertain. Trimming shortened V by 0 bases and J by 7 bases, and 13 bases separated the two germline ends. The CDR3 loop spans 15 amino acids. CDR1 and CDR2 (germline): SEHNR, FQNEAQ (reference sequence). CDR3 nucleotide sequence: TGTGCCAGCAGCTTAGCAGGCACGTTTAGGAATGAGCAGTTCTTC. Translated: CASSLAGTFRNEQFF.

The genes are TRBV13 and TRBJ2-1; no clear D gene. V was pared by 5 bases and J by 4 bases, with 15 bases between. The CDR3 runs 15 residues. CDR1 is PRHDT and CDR2 is FYEKMQ in the germline V gene (reference sequence). Here the CDR3 DNA reads TGTGCCAGCAGCCCCTCCTCTGGAGAGTACAATGAGCAGTTCTTC. Translation gives CASSPSSGEYNEQFF.

The rearrangement joins TRBV12-3 or TRBV12-4 to TRBJ2-2; TRBD2 is a possible D gene (6 bases). V was cut by 5 bases and J by 5 bases, with 15 bases left in between. This CDR3 spans 15 amino acids. The CDR3 nucleotides are TGTGCCAGCAGTGGTCGGGACGGAGGGACCGGGGAGCTGTTTTTT. Residues: CASSGRDGGTGELFF.

For this clonotype: A much larger clone differs from this one at a single base, so this may be a read error. The V gene is TRBV11-2, the J gene TRBJ2-7, with 9 bases matching TRBD2. Trimming took 5 bases from V and 2 from J; bases not matched to a gene: 22. CDR1 and CDR2 (germline): SGHAT, FQNNGV. CDR3 size: 20 residues. The CDR3 DNA sequence: TGTGCCAGCAGCCTCCCAAGTAGGGAACTTAAAGCGGGAGGCGCCTACGAGCAGTACTTC. The encoded protein is CASSLPSRELKAGGAYEQYF.